This passage covers 22 T cell receptor beta chains from one sample sequenced in a study of CD8+CD57+ T cells in acquired aplastic anemia. Genomic DNA constituted the template upon which TCR beta VDJ and CDR3 profiling was performed. TCRdb re-derived calls from the reads in MiXCR, one entry per CDR3 protein. Here the sample spans some 160,000 distinct CDR3 sequences, 40% to 55% being singletons. Before being chosen for sequencing, patients had shown CD8+CD57+ cell expansion by flow cytometry. Sequencing was performed on sorted CD4+, CD8+, or CD8+CD57+ T cells (not recorded which) from PBMCs. Receptors originate from a human donor with aplastic anemia.

The J gene is TRBJ1-5, the V gene TRBV4-1, with D unclear. Trimming took off 1 base at V and 0 bases at J, with 19 bases between the two ends. Germline V gene data show CDR1 as MGHRA and CDR2 as YSYEKL. The length of the CDR3 is 19 residues. The CDR3 DNA is TGCGCCAGCAGCCAAGTCCCACCCGGGGTAGGGCATAGCAATCAGCCCCAGCATTTT. This codes for CASSQVPPGVGHSNQPQHF.

The J gene is TRBJ2-5, the V gene TRBV2; possibly TRBD2 for D (6 bases). Germline V gene lookup returns CDR1 SNHLY and CDR2 FYNNEI. This CDR3 spans 15 amino acids. V was trimmed by 6 bases and J by 1 base, leaving 15 bases between them. CDR3 residues: CASRRDSTSQETQYF. CDR3 in DNA: TGTGCCAGCAGGAGGGACTCTACCTCCCAAGAGACCCAGTACTTC.

Many counts were recorded for this clonotype. The V and J genes are TRBV6-2 or TRBV6-3 and TRBJ1-2, with 8 bases matching TRBD1. The V gene's germline CDR1 is MNHEY and CDR2 SVGEGT. With 7 bases clipped from V and 4 bases from J, the junction kept 11 bases outside the gene matches. The CDR3 is 15 amino acids. The DNA for the CDR3 is TGTGCCAGCAAAACCGGGACAGGCGTAATCTATGGCTACACCTTC. Protein: CASKTGTGVIYGYTF.

The gene calls are TRBV7-2 and TRBJ1-5, with D perhaps TRBD1 (5 bases). This CDR3 is built from 16 residues. V dropped 3 bases and J dropped 5 bases, with 17 bases sitting between them. Per the germline V gene, CDR1 is SGHTA and CDR2 is FQGNSA. CDR3 protein: CASSLGGGLSYQPQHF. CDR3 sequence (DNA): TGTGCCAGCAGCTTGGGGGGAGGTCTATCTTATCAGCCCCAGCATTTT.

The rearrangement joins TRBV7-8 to TRBJ2-3; tentative D call: TRBD2 (5 bases). The CDR3 runs 14 residues. V shed 1 base and J shed 5 bases, with 10 bases lying between them. CDR1 and CDR2 (germline): SGHVS, FQNEAQ. CDR3 residues: CASSLVEGRDTQYF. CDR3 bases: TGTGCCAGCAGCTTAGTTGAGGGCCGAGATACGCAGTATTTT.

This clonotype appeared many times. V usage is TRBV19 and J usage is TRBJ2-4, with 10 bases matching TRBD2. The length of the CDR3 is 13 residues. The junction had 3 bases not matched to a gene; V was cut back by 5 bases and J by 8 bases. Germline values: CDR1 LNHDA, CDR2 SQIVND (reference sequence). CDR3 region: CASSLAGADIQYF. CDR3 nucleotides: TGTGCCAGTAGTCTAGCGGGAGCGGACATTCAGTACTTC.

Details on this clonotype: This sequence may be a read error, since a much larger clone differs from it by one base. The chain links TRBV5-1 to TRBJ1-1; the D gene is possibly TRBD1 (6 bases). Germline V gene data show CDR1 as SGHRS and CDR2 as YFSETQ. The CDR3 extends over 15 amino acids. V shed 4 bases and J shed 3 bases, with 16 bases lying between them. The CDR3: CASSRSAGVDTEAFF. The CDR3 DNA reads TGCGCCAGCAGCAGGTCGGCAGGGGTCGACACTGAAGCTTTCTTT.

Points on this clonotype: This may be a read error: a much more frequent sequence differs by one nucleotide. The gene calls are TRBV11-1 and TRBJ2-1, with a possible D match to TRBD2 (6 bases). The CDR3 is made up of 14 amino acids. V was cut by 5 bases and J by 5 bases, with 13 bases left in between. Germline CDR1 SGHAT, CDR2 FQDESV (reference sequence). The CDR3 reads CASSRLVCDNEQFF. The CDR3 DNA follows: TGTGCCAGCAGCCGACTAGTTTGTGACAATGAGCAGTTCTTC.

This clonotype was picked up many times. This chain uses TRBV5-8 with TRBJ1-5; 7 bases map to TRBD1. The junction had 4 bases not matched to a gene; V was cut back by 4 bases and J by 3 bases. The germline V gene encodes CDR1 SGHTS and CDR2 YDEGEE. This CDR3 is 14 amino acids long. The CDR3 DNA follows: TGTGCCAGCAGCATGGGACAGACCAATCAGCCCCAGCATTTT. It translates to CASSMGQTNQPQHF.

The V call is TRBV7-2, the J call TRBJ2-5; 10 nucleotides match TRBD1. The CDR3 is made up of 14 amino acids. After removal of 5 bases from V and 7 bases from J, the junction contained 7 bases not matched to a gene. Germline V lookup: CDR1 SGHTA, CDR2 FQGNSA. CDR3 sequence reads: CASSQDRGKGTQYF. The CDR3 nucleotides are TGTGCCAGCAGCCAGGACAGGGGGAAGGGGACCCAGTACTTC.

This clonotype was seen once. The chain recombines TRBV25-1 with TRBJ2-3, with 10 bases that match TRBD1. Losses at the gene ends were 7 bases for V and 0 bases for J; bases not matched to a gene: 4. There are 15 residues in the CDR3. CDR1 and CDR2 (germline): MGHDK, SYGVNS. CDR3 sequence reads: CASTGQGVSTDTQYF. DNA of the CDR3: TGTGCCAGCACCGGACAGGGGGTTAGCACAGATACGCAGTATTTT.

Comment on this clonotype: A much larger clone differs by one base, so this may be a read error. CDR3 in amino acids: CASGPTGENTEAFF. CDR3 in DNA: TGTGCCAGCGGCCCGACCGGCGAGAACACTGAAGCTTTCTTT. V and J are TRBV12-3 or TRBV12-4 and TRBJ1-1; D unclear. This CDR3 is 14 amino acids long. V lost 8 bases, J lost 1 base, and 14 bases lay in between.

V is TRBV19 and J is TRBJ1-1, with unresolved D. V was pared by 10 bases and J by 5 bases, with 17 bases between. The CDR3 loop spans 13 amino acids. Germline values: CDR1 LNHDA, CDR2 SQIVND (reference sequence). The DNA for the CDR3 is TGTGCCACCAGTGGCTCGCGCTGGACTGAAGCTTTCTTT. As protein: CATSGSRWTEAFF.

This chain uses TRBV24-1 with TRBJ2-2; tentative D call: TRBD1 (6 bases). The germline CDR1 and CDR2 sequences are KGHDR and SFDVKD. CDR3 size: 17 residues. V lost 5 bases and J 5 bases, leaving 20 bases between the germline ends. CDR3 region: CATSAPDRSLRTGELFF. CDR3 coding DNA: TGTGCCACCAGTGCCCCGGACAGAAGTCTTCGAACCGGGGAGCTGTTTTTT.

The genes are TRBV29-1 and TRBJ2-5; 7 nucleotides match TRBD2. V was clipped by 6 bases and J by 0 bases; unmatched bases: 10. The CDR3 is 15 amino acids. Germline CDR1 is SQVTM and CDR2 is ANQGSEA. This chain's CDR3 is CSVARGSGYQETQYF. As DNA, the CDR3 is TGCAGCGTCGCAAGAGGTAGCGGGTACCAAGAGACCCAGTACTTC.

This clonotype was seen at least ten times. This chain joins TRBV6-1 and TRBJ2-7; 7 bases are a match to TRBD1. This CDR3 has 14 residues. Unmatched junction bases numbered 7, after V lost 6 bases and J lost 2 bases. CDR1 and CDR2 (germline): MNHNS, SASEGT. In nucleotides, the CDR3 is TGTGCCAGCAGCGGGACAGTTAGGACCTACGAGCAGTACTTC. This codes for CASSGTVRTYEQYF.

V usage is TRBV27 and J usage is TRBJ1-2, with 9 bases aligning to TRBD1. Trimming cost V 6 bases and J 3 bases; bases outside gene matches: 5. Germline V CDR1 and CDR2: MNHEY, SMNVEV (reference sequence). CDR3 size: 14 residues. In DNA, the CDR3 is TGTGCCAGCAGCTTCCGGGACAGGGACTATGGCTACACCTTC. This sequence encodes CASSFRDRDYGYTF.

The table lists this clonotype with a count of one. The chain carries TRBV20-1 and TRBJ1-2; D not resolved. The V gene lost 3 bases and the J gene lost 2 bases, with 10 bases spanning the gap. The CDR3 extends over 13 amino acids. Looked up from germline, CDR1 is DFQATT and CDR2 is SNEGSKA (reference sequence). The CDR3 DNA follows: TGCAGTGCTAGTCCCGAGACAAACTATGGCTACACCTTC. Translated, it gives CSASPETNYGYTF.

This clonotype showed up many times. The J gene is TRBJ2-7, the V gene TRBV7-2; weak D call: TRBD2 (6 bases). Germline V gives CDR1 SGHTA, CDR2 FQGNSA. V lost 1 base to trimming and J lost 1 base, with 11 bases between them. CDR3 length: 15 residues. The CDR3 loop reads CASSLGVGGSYEQYF. The CDR3 coding sequence is TGTGCCAGCAGCTTAGGGGTGGGAGGTTCCTACGAGCAGTACTTC.

The chain recombines TRBV5-8 with TRBJ1-1; D remains ambiguous. The V gene lost 3 bases and the J gene lost 1 base, with 10 bases spanning the gap. CDR3 length: 14 amino acids. Per the germline V gene, CDR1 is SGHTS and CDR2 is YDEGEE. The CDR3 region has the DNA TGTGCCAGCAGCTCCAACGGGAGGAACACTGAAGCTTTCTTT. The encoded protein is CASSSNGRNTEAFF.

The V and J genes are TRBV9 and TRBJ2-3, with D perhaps TRBD2 (6 bases). CDR1 SGDLS and CDR2 YYNGEE come from the germline V gene. This CDR3 is built from 15 residues. V lost 0 bases and J lost 2, with 10 bases in between. CDR3 loop: CASSVGSSDTDTQYF. CDR3 nucleotides: TGTGCCAGCAGCGTAGGATCTAGCGACACAGATACGCAGTATTTT.

The gene calls are TRBV25-1 and TRBJ2-7; 9 bases match TRBD2. The germline V gene has CDR1 MGHDK and CDR2 SYGVNS. The V gene end was trimmed by 6 bases and the J gene end by 6 bases; junction bases not matched to a gene: 12. The CDR3 extends over 15 amino acids. CDR3 amino acids: CASSPGVAGDGEQYF. The CDR3 DNA sequence: TGTGCCAGCAGCCCCGGAGTAGCGGGGGACGGCGAGCAGTACTTC.